This T cell receptor (beta chain) was sequenced in a study of memory CD4+ T cells and cytomegalovirus serostatus. Overall study context: Of the healthy Belgian adults, 9 were CMV seropositive and 20 to 30 seronegative. The study's findings and limits: CD4+ memory repertoires contained about 40% of the 164 reported CMV TCRbeta sequences. Suggested: most of the CMV-linked TCR signature lies in CD4+ memory cells. CMV serostatus prediction reached median AUC roughly 0.95, or 0.91 with US-trained model.

Single viable CD3+CD4+CD8-CD45RO+ cells were sorted as the memory CD4+ T cells. V lost 7 bases, J lost 2 bases, and 12 bases lay in between. There are 14 residues in the CDR3. Germline-derived CDR1 and CDR2 are MDHEN and SYDVKM. Turning to this clone: The antigen remains unidentified.

Here immunoSEQ multiplex PCR was the method, and the copy in TCRdb shows in-frame clones only, minus some. Here the sample spans 50,000 to 75,000 clones, approximately 85% being singletons. The rearrangement uses TRBV28 and TRBJ2-4; D call uncertain. The origin of this receptor is an adult in good health and CMV-seronegative. The sample was memory CD4+ T cells from blood. DNA for the CDR3: TGTGCCAGCAATACAGCGATATCCAAAAACATTCAGTACTTC. Translated: CASNTAISKNIQYF.